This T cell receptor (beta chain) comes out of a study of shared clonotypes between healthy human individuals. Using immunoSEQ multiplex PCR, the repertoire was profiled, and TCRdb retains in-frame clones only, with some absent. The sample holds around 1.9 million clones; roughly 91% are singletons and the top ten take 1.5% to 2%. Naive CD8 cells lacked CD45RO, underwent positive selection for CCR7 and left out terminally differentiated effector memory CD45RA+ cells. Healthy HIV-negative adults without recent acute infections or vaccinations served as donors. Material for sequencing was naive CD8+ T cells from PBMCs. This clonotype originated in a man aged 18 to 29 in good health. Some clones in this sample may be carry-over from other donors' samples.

CDR3 sequence: CASRSPSGRLQETQYF. The CDR3 nucleotides read TGTGCCAGCAGGTCTCCTAGCGGGAGGCTCCAAGAGACCCAGTACTTC. The rearrangement joins TRBV28 to TRBJ2-5, with 11 bases that match TRBD2. V gave up 6 bases and J gave up 1 base; unmatched junction bases: 7. Per germline, CDR1 MDHEN and CDR2 SYDVKM. The CDR3 loop spans 16 amino acids.